This T cell receptor (beta chain) was identified during a study of CD8 T cells in ankylosing spondylitis. MiXCR, run by TCRdb on the 5' RACE reads, gives a single entry per CDR3 protein. The repertoire holds fewer than 550,000 distinct CDR3 sequences, with about 5.7% as singletons. Whole-study results and caveats: Some motif variants had been reported before (in reactive arthritis synovial fluid and blood). It appeared that ankylosing spondylitis blood was characterized by a TCR beta motif of several highly homologous variants.

This clonotype occurred many times. The antigen is not known. The CDR3 spans 12 residues. Germline CDR1 is SEHNR and CDR2 is FQNEAQ (reference sequence). Trimming pared 3 bases from V and 7 bases from J, leaving 10 bases between. The gene calls are TRBV7-9 and TRBJ2-7; no reliable D call. Sequenced: blood, either unsorted or a sorted T cell fraction (not recorded which). This receptor was taken from a male donor with ankylosing spondylitis. CDR3 sequence reads: CASSFGVREQYF. The CDR3 DNA follows: TGTGCCAGCAGCTTCGGAGTGCGGGAGCAGTACTTC.